This T cell receptor beta chain was retrieved from a study of CD8+ T cells in alopecia areata. Study results and caveats: It was less clear whether patients shared TCRs than it was in mice, possibly because of HLA.

This clone was seen a few times. Antigen specificity is unknown. Extracted RNA was reverse transcribed, and the resulting cDNA served as sequencing template. Profiled with immunoSEQ multiplex PCR; TCRdb holds only in-frame clones, not every one. Seen here are approximately 58,000 clones, 44% observed once, and the top ten hold 51%. There are 11 residues in the CDR3. Trimming took off 3 bases at V and 7 bases at J, with 7 bases between the two ends. The germline V gene encodes CDR1 MDHEN and CDR2 SYDVKM. In alopecia areata patients, both lesional scalp punch biopsies and peripheral blood were collected.

The receptor was derived from a human donor with alopecia areata. Sequencing used NKG2D-low CD8+ T cells sorted from blood. The chain carries TRBV28 and TRBJ2-7; D unresolved. CDR3 protein: CASSFSVEQYF. Here the CDR3 DNA reads TGTGCCAGCAGTTTTAGTGTGGAGCAGTACTTC.